This T cell receptor beta chain was captured in a study of cytomegalovirus exposure and HLA in healthy donors (dated by TCRdb to the late 2010s). Context from the whole study: An earlier analysis of 550 to 700 of the donors reported about 250 Gb of sequence data and 117 million unique TCR beta sequences from 150 million to 200 million T cells. An early release covering around 630 HLA-typed donors comprised approximately 300 gigabases of sequencing data and about 90 million unique TCR sequences. The genetic ancestry cluster associated with self-reported Caucasian donors included 81% of the roughly 410 genotyped donors. The aim of the study was to test whether cataloging public T cell receptors could identify signatures of past pathogen exposure. Using immunosequencing, the study profiled T cell repertoires from about 620 subjects and related those repertoires to cytomegalovirus serostatus. Besides the first cohort of 666 subjects, a separate validation cohort made up of 90 to 150 different subjects was used. To predict cytomegalovirus infection status, the study combined high-throughput TCR immunosequencing, statistical association of individual TCRs with disease status, and machine learning. To study patterns of TCR occurrence, a later analysis re-analyzed previously published TCR beta repertoires from 666 donors and added high-resolution HLA genotyping. In the later analysis, no new phenotypic data were used to find candidate immune exposures; instead, reliance was placed on TCR beta sequences and their occurrence across donors. To decide whether each TCR beta V gene segment behaved as functional or pseudogenic, an earlier analysis of fewer than 750 of the donors relied on high-throughput TCR beta sequencing. Donor age, sex, ethnicity and CMV serostatus were compiled together with the repertoire data. A later genetic analysis used genome-wide SNP genotypes for about 65% of the roughly 700 donors, treating that subset as a discovery cohort. Every discovery cohort repertoire had been produced on one sequencing platform. HLA typing included class I and class II loci at four-digit resolution. The number of typed donors differed by locus: 629-630 for A, B, C, DRB1 and DQB1; approximately 530 for DQA1; around 580 for DPA1; and some 430 for DPB1. Five DR-DQ haplotypes were handled as single units for association and clustering because linkage in the cohort was strong. Across 398 genotyped donors of the cohort, an average of approximately 240,000 unique TCR beta nucleotide sequences per donor were sequenced, and roughly 17% of those sequences were non-productive. The study at large found these results: Because counts were too low, roughly 16 rarely observed V segments, including chromosome 9 orphons, were excluded from the earlier analysis of 587 of the donors. According to a later analysis, parvovirus B19, influenza, CMV and Epstein-Barr virus appeared linked to several top co-occurrence clusters. In a later analysis, 16,951 TCR beta sequences were associated with specific HLA alleles at a false discovery rate of 0.05. Presence/absence analyses assumed roughly uniform sequencing depth across donors, an assumption that may not hold. Correlated functional status among segregating V segments might be attributable to linkage disequilibrium, but an unknown experimental factor could not be ruled out. A later genetic analysis reported fewer N-insertions in productive TCRs among donors in an Asian-associated ancestry cluster than the approximately 700-donor mean. Broadly in line with IMGT annotations, most TCR beta V segments showed up in productive rearrangements about 90% or about 30% of the time in an earlier analysis of 587 of the donors. An association between a missense DCLRE1C variant and V-gene and J-gene trimming of TCR beta chains was found in a later genetic analysis and replicated in an independent cohort. In this cohort, only TCR beta chains were sequenced, and detectable features were limited by the absence of alpha or paired-chain data. Most CMV-associated TCR beta chains appeared to be HLA-restricted in a later analysis, and the HLA associations seemed to be driven largely by CMV exposure. Because the 87-base-pair reads could not distinguish some IMGT-functional V segments, including TRBV6-2 and TRBV6-3, those segments were excluded. The sequencing pipeline was judged likely to have produced a cluster of highly shared sequence variants as a technical artifact. According to a later analysis, TCR association rates differed among HLA loci, with DRB1 alleles showing the most associated TCRs and HLA-C alleles showing the fewest. According to the authors, the approach could potentially be generalized to other disease states and immunological phenotypes. A further reported finding was that TCR beta sequences accurately predicted the HLA-A and HLA-B alleles for most subjects in the first cohort. Immune exposure information for the cohort was limited to CMV serostatus. HLA typing was unavailable for some donors at each locus, so association tests used only the typed subset. When HLA alleles, especially DR and DQ, strongly co-occurred, attributing TCR associations to individual alleles was difficult. While some public TCRs were present in many individuals, most TCR sequences turned up only very rarely across donors. In both the original and validation cohorts, the classifier was reported to diagnose cytomegalovirus status with high specificity and sensitivity. In vitro tests confirmed that a few of the cytomegalovirus-associated TCR beta chains recognize cytomegalovirus antigens. Compared with equally common non-associated chains, HLA-associated TCR beta chains in a later analysis were more clonally expanded and had lower generation probabilities. In the study, roughly 160 TCR beta chains were listed as associated with cytomegalovirus.

The protocol used for the library was the immunoSEQ multiplex PCR assay. A mixture of 60 forward primers for TCR Vbeta segments and 13 reverse primers for TCR Jbeta segments was used in the multiplex PCR. The CDR3 region of rearranged TCR beta genes was amplified from genomic DNA with a multiplex PCR assay. Amplified TCR beta libraries were sequenced as 87-base-pair reads on the Illumina HiSeq System. Concerning the study's data processing: Across the 700 or so repertoires, a later analysis counted approximately 75 million unique TCR beta chains, 9.5 million to 13 million of which were shared by at least two donors. Raw reads were error-corrected and collapsed into unique sequences by a nearest-neighbor algorithm in which closely related sequences were merged to remove PCR and sequencing errors. To assign V, D and J gene segments, CDR3 sequences were aligned to IMGT reference sequences. For a sequence to be retained, a match of at least six nucleotides was required to both a V gene segment and a J gene segment. Rearrangements were classified as productive when the CDR3 lacked stop codons and remained in frame with V and J, and all other rearrangements were classified as non-productive. Following IMGT convention, CDR3 was defined as the stretch from the second conserved V-encoded cysteine to the conserved J-encoded phenylalanine. In an earlier analysis of 550 to 650 of the donors, sequences lacking an unambiguous match to a single V gene segment were excluded. In an earlier analysis of approximately 560 of the donors, a V segment was called functional when productive rearrangements were above 56.7%, and segregating when the standard deviation between donors exceeded 5%. A statistical classification framework was built to diagnose cytomegalovirus status from the catalog of TCR beta chain sequences. In a later analysis, V and J genes were assigned by comparing TCR nucleotide sequences against IMGT/GENE-DB human TR gene sequences. In a later analysis, CDR3 sequences and most-parsimonious VDJ recombination scenarios were assigned using the TCRdist pipeline. A later analysis defined each TCR beta chain by its CDR3 amino acid sequence plus V-gene family, and excluded reads lacking a unique V-gene family. As a way to deal with suspected cross-contamination and a sequencing artifact, a later analysis dropped 640 or so nucleotide sequences that were highly shared and had low generation probability. In a later analysis, a clonal expansion index for each public chain was calculated from normalized within-repertoire ranks of inferred template counts. In a later analysis, generation probabilities were computed using a VDJ recombination model fitted to out-of-frame rearrangements, and the results were checked against IGoR. A later analysis scored TCR-TCR, TCR-HLA and TCR-CMV co-occurrence with hypergeometric tests, applying a repertoire-size bias correction to TCR pairs. A later analysis estimated false discovery rates by permuting HLA or CMV assignments 20 times. In a later analysis, co-occurring TCRs were grouped using DBSCAN, and TCRdist sequence similarity was added for clustering within HLA-allele-positive subsets. For co-occurrence clustering, repertoires with fewer than 30,000 or more than 120,000 public chains were excluded, along with five repertoires with anomalous nucleotide sharing. The immuneACCESS repertoire file appears here via TCRdb, limited to in-frame rearrangements. These files lack a portion of the clones; in checked studies, under half of the deficit traces to unresolved V genes, and the cause of the others is not known. V, J and clone size are those of that table, while D and trimming were read from the DNA. Here the sample has some 110,000 clones; approximately 70% occur a single time. The leading ten clones occupy roughly 9% of the sample.

From V the trimming removes 6 bases and from J it removes 5 bases, while the gene matches leave 7 bases of the junction unaccounted for. The germline V gene encodes CDR1 MNHNY and CDR2 SVGAGI (reference sequence). The CDR3 runs 15 amino acids, cysteine and phenylalanine included. Only the CDR3 region is kept as DNA, spanning 45 bases read in frame from base 1. The cohort comprised fewer than 750 healthy bone marrow donors. At the time of sampling, all cohort members were nominally healthy, though unrecorded immune exposures were likely present. The donor tested CMV seropositive and was one of the 289 seropositive cohort members. Each donor provided a peripheral blood sample, and peripheral blood mononuclear cells were used for TCR beta sequencing. The Qiagen DNeasy Blood Extraction Kit was used to extract genomic DNA from the blood cell samples. About this clone: No antigen is known for it. Per-base qualities were not stored, and no clone one base away is much larger.

The receptor was isolated from a young man in good health and CMV-seropositive. The sequencing input was PBMCs. The chain uses TRBV6-6 and TRBJ2-3; TRBD2 lines up with 11 middle nucleotides. The DNA is as follows: TGTGCCAGCAGCCTACTAGCGGGAGTGAGAGATACGCAGTATTTT. Its protein reads: CASSLLAGVRDTQYF.